This TCR beta chain was recovered during a study of regulatory T cells in long-lasting Graves disease. Construction of the TCR beta libraries employed iRepertoire HTBI primers in conjunction with Arm-PCR of CDR3 regions. Via MiXCR, TCRdb re-called the multiplex PCR reads, giving one row per CDR3 protein. Of some 370,000 distinct CDR3 sequences listed, roughly 25% are singletons. Study-wide results and caveats: With under 3,500 shared public clonotypes, persistent patients exceeded new patients, who shared over 850.

J lost 1 base, V lost 1 base, and 9 bases had no gene match. CDR1 SGHVS and CDR2 FQNEAQ come from the germline V gene. The CDR3 contains 18 residues. This clonotype has ten or more counts. The antigen is unknown. This sample's time point: persistent/refractory GD, antithyroid drugs over 5 years with positive TRAb. Following extraction of RNA from PBMCs, that RNA was used to make the TCR library. Patients of an endocrinology department in Xi'an, China, were included. The V gene is TRBV7-8, the J gene TRBJ2-7; 11 bases line up with TRBD2. This specimen consisted of peripheral blood mononuclear cells (PBMCs), obtained when the disease was refractory, from a patient treated with antithyroid drugs. The TCR comes from a woman aged 40 to 55 with Graves disease. The CDR3, as DNA: TGTGCCAGCAGCTTAGTCCGCTTACTAGCGGGAGCGTCCTACGAGCAGTACTTC. It encodes CASSLVRLLAGASYEQYF.